These 4 T cell receptor beta chains came from one sample sequenced in a study of shared T cell receptors in the human thymus. Clones were read by immunoSEQ multiplex PCR, and TCRdb kept only the in-frame ones, dropping some. In the table there are hundreds of thousands of clones, roughly 86% of which are singletons. This sample was also put to use in a study of human thymus T cells.

Sequences were obtained from thymocytes. These TCRs come from a boy younger than two with a congenital heart defect.

V is TRBV5-4 and J is TRBJ1-2, with a tentative D call TRBD1 (6 bases). The length of the CDR3 is 12 residues. Germline CDR1 reads SGHNT; CDR2 reads YYREEE (reference sequence). Trimming stripped 2 bases from V and 5 bases from J, with 7 bases between. The CDR3 here is CASSFTGYGYTF. DNA for the CDR3: TGTGCCAGCAGCTTCACAGGGTATGGCTACACCTTC.

The chain combines TRBV6-5 with TRBJ2-1; 7 positions match TRBD1. CDR3 length equals 14 residues. V lost 6 bases to trimming and J lost 5 bases; unmatched junction nucleotides: 7. The germline V gene has CDR1 MNHEY and CDR2 SVGAGI. CDR3 sequence (DNA): TGTGCCAGCAGCCCGGGACAGCCCAACAATGAGCAGTTCTTC. Protein product: CASSPGQPNNEQFF.

This rearrangement joins TRBV5-1 to TRBJ2-7, with 9 nucleotides matching TRBD1. The V segment lost 4 bases and the J segment 0 bases; nucleotides outside the gene matches: 8. Germline assignment: CDR1 SGHRS and CDR2 YFSETQ. CDR3 length equals 16 residues. The CDR3 sequence: CASSPLGQGRSYEQYF. Here the CDR3 DNA reads TGCGCCAGCAGCCCGCTGGGACAGGGACGCTCCTACGAGCAGTACTTC.

This clone was seen once. The chain recombines TRBV11-2 with TRBJ2-1; D not resolved. V lost 5 bases to trimming and J lost 8 bases, with 10 bases between them. The CDR3 extends over 12 amino acids. Germline CDR1 is SGHAT and CDR2 is FQNNGV. CDR3 DNA sequence: TGTGCCAGCAGCCTTCCACTGGATGAGCAGTTCTTC. This gives the protein CASSLPLDEQFF. Filled out from reference TRBV11-2 and TRBJ2-1, the complete variable domain reads EAGVAQSPRYKIIEKRQSVAFWCNPISGHATLYWYQQILGQGPKLLIQFQNNGVVDDSQLPKDRFSAERLKGVDSTLKIQPAKLEDSAVYLCASSLPLDEQFFGPGTRLTVL.